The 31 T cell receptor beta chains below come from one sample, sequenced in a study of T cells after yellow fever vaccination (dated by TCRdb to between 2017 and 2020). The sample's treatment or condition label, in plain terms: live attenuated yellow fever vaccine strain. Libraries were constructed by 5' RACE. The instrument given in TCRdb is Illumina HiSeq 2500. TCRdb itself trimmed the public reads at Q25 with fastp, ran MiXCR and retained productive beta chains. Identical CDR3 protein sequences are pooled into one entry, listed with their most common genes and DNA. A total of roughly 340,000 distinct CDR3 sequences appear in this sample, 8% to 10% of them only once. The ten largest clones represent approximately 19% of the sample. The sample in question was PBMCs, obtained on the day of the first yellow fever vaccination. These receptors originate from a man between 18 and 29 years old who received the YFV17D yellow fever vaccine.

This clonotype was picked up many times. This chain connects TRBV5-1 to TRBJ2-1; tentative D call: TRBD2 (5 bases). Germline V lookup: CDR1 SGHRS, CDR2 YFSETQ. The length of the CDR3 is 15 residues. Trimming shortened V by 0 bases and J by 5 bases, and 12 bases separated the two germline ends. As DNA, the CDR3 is TGCGCCAGCAGCTTGGCTTTGGCGGGTGACAATGAGCAGTTCTTC. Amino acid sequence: CASSLALAGDNEQFF. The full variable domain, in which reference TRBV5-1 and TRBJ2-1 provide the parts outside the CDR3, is KAGVTQTPRYLIKTRGQQVTLSCSPISGHRSVSWYQQTPGQGLQFLFEYFSETQRNKGNFPGRFSGRQFSNSRSEMNVSTLELGDSALYLCASSLALAGDNEQFFGPGTRLTVL.

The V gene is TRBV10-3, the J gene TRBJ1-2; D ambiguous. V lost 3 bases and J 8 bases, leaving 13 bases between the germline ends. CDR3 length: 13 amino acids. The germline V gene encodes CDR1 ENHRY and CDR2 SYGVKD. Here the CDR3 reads CAISDGKGVGYTF. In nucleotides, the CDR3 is TGTGCCATCAGTGACGGCAAGGGAGTAGGCTACACCTTC.

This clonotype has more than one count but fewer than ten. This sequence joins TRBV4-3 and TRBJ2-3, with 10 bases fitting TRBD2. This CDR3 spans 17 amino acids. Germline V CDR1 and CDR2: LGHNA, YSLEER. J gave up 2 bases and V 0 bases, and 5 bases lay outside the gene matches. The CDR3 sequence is CASSQEPLAGVTDTQYF. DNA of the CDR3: TGCGCCAGCAGCCAAGAACCCCTAGCGGGGGTCACAGATACGCAGTATTTT.

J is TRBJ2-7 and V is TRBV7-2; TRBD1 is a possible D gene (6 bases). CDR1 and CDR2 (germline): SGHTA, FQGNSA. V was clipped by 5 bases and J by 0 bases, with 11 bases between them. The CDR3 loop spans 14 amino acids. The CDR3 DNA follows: TGTGCCAGCAGCGACAGCAGGGGCTCCTACGAGCAGTACTTC. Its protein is CASSDSRGSYEQYF.

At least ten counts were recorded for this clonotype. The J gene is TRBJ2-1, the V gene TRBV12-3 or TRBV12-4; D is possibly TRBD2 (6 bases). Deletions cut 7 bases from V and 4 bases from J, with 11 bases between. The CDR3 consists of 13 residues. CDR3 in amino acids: CASTLDYYNEQFF. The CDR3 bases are TGTGCCAGCACCCTGGACTATTACAATGAGCAGTTCTTC.

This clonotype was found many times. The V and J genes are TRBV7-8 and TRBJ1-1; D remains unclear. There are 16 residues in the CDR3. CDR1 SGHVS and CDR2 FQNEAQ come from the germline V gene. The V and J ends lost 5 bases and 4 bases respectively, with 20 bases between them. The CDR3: CASSPRRREESTEAFF. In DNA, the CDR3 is TGTGCCAGCAGCCCGAGGCGGAGGGAGGAAAGCACTGAAGCTTTCTTT.

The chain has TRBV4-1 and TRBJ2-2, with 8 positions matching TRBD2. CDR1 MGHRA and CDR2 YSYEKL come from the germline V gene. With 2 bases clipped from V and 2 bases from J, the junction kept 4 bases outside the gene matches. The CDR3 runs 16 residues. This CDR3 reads CASSQLAGGNTGELFF. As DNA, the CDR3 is TGCGCCAGCAGCCAACTCGCGGGGGGTAACACCGGGGAGCTGTTTTTT.

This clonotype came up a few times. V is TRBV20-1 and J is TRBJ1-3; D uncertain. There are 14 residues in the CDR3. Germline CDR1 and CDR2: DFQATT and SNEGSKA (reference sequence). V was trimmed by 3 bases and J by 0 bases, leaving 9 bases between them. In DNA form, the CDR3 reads TGCAGTGCTAGGAAAGGGCGCTCTGGAAACACCATATATTTT. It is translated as CSARKGRSGNTIYF.

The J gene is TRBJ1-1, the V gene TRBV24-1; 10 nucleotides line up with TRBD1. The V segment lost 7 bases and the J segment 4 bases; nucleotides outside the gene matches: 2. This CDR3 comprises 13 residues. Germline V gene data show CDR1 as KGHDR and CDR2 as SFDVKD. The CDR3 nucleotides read TGTGCCACCAGAGGGACAGGGGCCACTGAAGCTTTCTTT. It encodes CATRGTGATEAFF.

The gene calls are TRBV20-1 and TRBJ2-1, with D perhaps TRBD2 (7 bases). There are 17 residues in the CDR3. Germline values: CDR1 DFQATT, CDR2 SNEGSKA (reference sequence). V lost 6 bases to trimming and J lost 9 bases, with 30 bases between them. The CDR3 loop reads CSASFPGLVGGPLEQFF. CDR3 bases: TGCAGTGCCTCATTTCCCGGGTTAGTGGGGGGGCCTCTTGAGCAGTTCTTC.

In nucleotides, the CDR3 is TGTGCCATCACCAGACAGGAGCCTAACTATGGCTACACCTTC. This encodes CAITRQEPNYGYTF. V and J are TRBV10-3 and TRBJ1-2; possible D gene TRBD1, 6 bases. CDR3 size: 14 residues. Looked up from germline, CDR1 is ENHRY and CDR2 is SYGVKD. V shed 7 bases and J shed 0 bases, with 12 bases lying between them.

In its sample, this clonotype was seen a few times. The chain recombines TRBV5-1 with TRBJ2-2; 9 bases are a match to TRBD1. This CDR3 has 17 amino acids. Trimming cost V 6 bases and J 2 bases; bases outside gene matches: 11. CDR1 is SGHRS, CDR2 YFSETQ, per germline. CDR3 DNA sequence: TGCGCCAGCAACCCCGAACAGGGGGCATTTAACACCGGGGAGCTGTTTTTT. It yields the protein CASNPEQGAFNTGELFF.

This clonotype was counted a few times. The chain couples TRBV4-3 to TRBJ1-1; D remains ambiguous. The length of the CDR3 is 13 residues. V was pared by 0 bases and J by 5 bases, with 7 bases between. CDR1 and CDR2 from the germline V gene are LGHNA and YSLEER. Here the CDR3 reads CASSQEVATEAFF. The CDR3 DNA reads TGCGCCAGCAGCCAAGAAGTCGCGACTGAAGCTTTCTTT.

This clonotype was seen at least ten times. DNA of the CDR3: TGCGCCAGCAGCTCCCTCATTGGCGGGGGGCCCACAGATACGCAGTATTTT. Translation: CASSSLIGGGPTDTQYF. The chain carries TRBV5-1 and TRBJ2-3; 8 bases map to TRBD2. CDR3 size: 17 residues. The germline V gene encodes CDR1 SGHRS and CDR2 YFSETQ. With V trimmed by 3 bases and J by 2 bases, 11 bases remained unmatched.

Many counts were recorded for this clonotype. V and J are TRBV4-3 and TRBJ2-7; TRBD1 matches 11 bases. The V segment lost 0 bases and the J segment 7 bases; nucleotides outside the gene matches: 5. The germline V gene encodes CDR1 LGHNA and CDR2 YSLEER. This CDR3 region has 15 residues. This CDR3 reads CASSQDGTGGREQYF. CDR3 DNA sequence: TGCGCCAGCAGCCAAGATGGGACAGGGGGAAGGGAGCAGTACTTC.

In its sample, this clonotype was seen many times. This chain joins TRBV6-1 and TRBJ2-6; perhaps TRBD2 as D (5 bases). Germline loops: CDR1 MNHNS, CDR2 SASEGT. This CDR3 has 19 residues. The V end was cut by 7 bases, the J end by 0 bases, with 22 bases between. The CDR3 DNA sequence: TGTGCCAGCAAGACCCAGCGGTATTATGGGAGCTCTGGGGCCAACGTCCTGACTTTC. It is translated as CASKTQRYYGSSGANVLTF.

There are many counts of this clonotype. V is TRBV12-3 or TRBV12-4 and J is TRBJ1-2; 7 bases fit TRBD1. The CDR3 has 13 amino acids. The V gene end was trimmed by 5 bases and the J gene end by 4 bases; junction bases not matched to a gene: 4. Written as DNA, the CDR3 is TGTGCCAGCAGTAGGGGACAGCCCTATGGCTACACCTTC. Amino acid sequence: CASSRGQPYGYTF.

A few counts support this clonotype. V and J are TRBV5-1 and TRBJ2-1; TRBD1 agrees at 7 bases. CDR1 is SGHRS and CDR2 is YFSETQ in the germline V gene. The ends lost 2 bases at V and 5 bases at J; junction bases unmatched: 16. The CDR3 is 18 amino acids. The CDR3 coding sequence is TGCGCCAGCAGCTTCCCGGGACAGTGGGCAAAAAAGGACAATGAGCAGTTCTTC. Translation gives CASSFPGQWAKKDNEQFF.

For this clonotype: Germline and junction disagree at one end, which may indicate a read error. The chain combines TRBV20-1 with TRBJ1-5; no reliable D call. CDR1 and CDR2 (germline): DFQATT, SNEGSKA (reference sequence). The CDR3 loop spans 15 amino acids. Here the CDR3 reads CSGRGRQNSNQPQHF. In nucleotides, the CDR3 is TGCAGTGGTAGAGGGCGGCAGAATAGCAATCAGCCCCAGCATTTT.

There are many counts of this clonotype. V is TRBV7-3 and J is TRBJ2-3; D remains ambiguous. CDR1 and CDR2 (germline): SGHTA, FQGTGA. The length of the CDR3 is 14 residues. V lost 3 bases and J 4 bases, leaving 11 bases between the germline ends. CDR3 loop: CASSFSMAADTQYF. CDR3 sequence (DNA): TGTGCCAGCAGCTTTTCGATGGCGGCAGATACGCAGTATTTT.

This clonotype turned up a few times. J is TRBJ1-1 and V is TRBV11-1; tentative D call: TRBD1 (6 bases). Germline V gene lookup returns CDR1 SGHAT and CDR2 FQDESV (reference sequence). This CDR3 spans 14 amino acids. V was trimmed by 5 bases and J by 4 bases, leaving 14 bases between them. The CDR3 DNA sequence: TGTGCCAGCAGCAGACAGGTTGTGGGCACTGAAGCTTTCTTT. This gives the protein CASSRQVVGTEAFF.

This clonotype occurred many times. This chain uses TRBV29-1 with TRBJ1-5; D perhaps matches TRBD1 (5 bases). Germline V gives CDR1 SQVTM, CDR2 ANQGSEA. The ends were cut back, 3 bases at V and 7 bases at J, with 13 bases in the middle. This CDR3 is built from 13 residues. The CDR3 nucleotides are TGCAGCGTTGAGGTCAGGGAGAACCAGCCCCAGCATTTT. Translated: CSVEVRENQPQHF.

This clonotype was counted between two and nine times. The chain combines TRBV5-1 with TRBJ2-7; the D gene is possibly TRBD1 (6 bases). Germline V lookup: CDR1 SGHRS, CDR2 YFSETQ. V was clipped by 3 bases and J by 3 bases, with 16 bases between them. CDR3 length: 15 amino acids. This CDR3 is CASSSMTGFLYEQYF. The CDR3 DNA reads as TGCGCCAGCAGCTCCATGACAGGTTTCCTCTACGAGCAGTACTTC. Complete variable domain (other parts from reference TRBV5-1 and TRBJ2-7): KAGVTQTPRYLIKTRGQQVTLSCSPISGHRSVSWYQQTPGQGLQFLFEYFSETQRNKGNFPGRFSGRQFSNSRSEMNVSTLELGDSALYLCASSSMTGFLYEQYFGPGTRLTVT.

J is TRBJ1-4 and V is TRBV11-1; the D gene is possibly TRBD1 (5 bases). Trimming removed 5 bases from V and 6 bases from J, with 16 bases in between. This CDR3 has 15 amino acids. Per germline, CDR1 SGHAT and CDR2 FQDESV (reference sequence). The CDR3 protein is CASSQRPGSYEKLFF. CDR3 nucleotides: TGTGCCAGCAGCCAACGTCCAGGGTCATATGAAAAACTGTTTTTT.

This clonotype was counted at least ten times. CDR3 sequence: CASSPNSGVYEQYV. The CDR3 DNA follows: TGTGCCAGCAGCCCAAACTCAGGGGTTTACGAGCAGTACGTC. V and J are TRBV7-2 and TRBJ2-7; D might be TRBD1 (6 bases). CDR3 size: 14 residues. V lost 5 bases to trimming and J lost 4 bases, with 15 bases between them. Germline-derived CDR1 and CDR2 are SGHTA and FQGNSA.

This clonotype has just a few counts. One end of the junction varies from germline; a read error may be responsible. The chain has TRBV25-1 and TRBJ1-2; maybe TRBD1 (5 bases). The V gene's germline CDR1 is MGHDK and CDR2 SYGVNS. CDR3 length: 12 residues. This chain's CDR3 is CASSEGRHGYTF. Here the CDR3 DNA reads TGTGCCAGTAGTGAGGGGCGTCATGGCTACACCTTC.

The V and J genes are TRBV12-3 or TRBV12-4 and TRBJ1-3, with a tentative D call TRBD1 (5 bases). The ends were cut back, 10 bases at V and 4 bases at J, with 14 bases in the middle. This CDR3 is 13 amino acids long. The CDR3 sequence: CATRRGAGNTIYF. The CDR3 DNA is TGTGCCACCCGAAGGGGCGCGGGAAACACCATATATTTT.

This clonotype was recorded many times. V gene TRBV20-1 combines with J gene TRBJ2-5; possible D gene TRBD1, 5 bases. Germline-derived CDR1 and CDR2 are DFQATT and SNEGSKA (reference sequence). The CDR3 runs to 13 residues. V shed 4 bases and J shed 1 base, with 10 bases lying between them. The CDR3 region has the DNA TGCAGTGCTATAGCTACAGGCCAAGAGACCCAGTACTTC. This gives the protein CSAIATGQETQYF.

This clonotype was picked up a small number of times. The CDR3 bases are TGCGCCAGCAGCCCCGGCCGAAGCCAAGAGACCCAGTACTTC. Its translation: CASSPGRSQETQYF. This sequence joins TRBV5-1 and TRBJ2-5; D is uncertain. Germline V gene data show CDR1 as SGHRS and CDR2 as YFSETQ. CDR3 length equals 14 residues. Trimming removed 4 bases at V and 1 base at J, with 11 bases between. The full variable domain, its missing parts supplied by reference TRBV5-1 and TRBJ2-5, is KAGVTQTPRYLIKTRGQQVTLSCSPISGHRSVSWYQQTPGQGLQFLFEYFSETQRNKGNFPGRFSGRQFSNSRSEMNVSTLELGDSALYLCASSPGRSQETQYFGPGTRLLVL.

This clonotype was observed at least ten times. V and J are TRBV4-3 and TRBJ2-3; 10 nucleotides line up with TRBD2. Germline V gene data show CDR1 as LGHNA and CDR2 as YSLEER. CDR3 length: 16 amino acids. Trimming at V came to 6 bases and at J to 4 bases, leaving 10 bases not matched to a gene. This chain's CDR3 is CASRQHTSGVPDTQYF. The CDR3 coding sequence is TGCGCCAGCAGGCAACATACTAGCGGGGTCCCAGATACGCAGTATTTT.

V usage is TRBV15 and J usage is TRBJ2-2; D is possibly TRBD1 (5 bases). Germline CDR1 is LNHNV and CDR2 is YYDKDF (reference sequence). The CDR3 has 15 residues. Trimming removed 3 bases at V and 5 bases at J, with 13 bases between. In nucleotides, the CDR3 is TGTGCCACCAGCAGGGATGGGGCCGGGACCGGGGAGCTGTTTTTT. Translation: CATSRDGAGTGELFF.